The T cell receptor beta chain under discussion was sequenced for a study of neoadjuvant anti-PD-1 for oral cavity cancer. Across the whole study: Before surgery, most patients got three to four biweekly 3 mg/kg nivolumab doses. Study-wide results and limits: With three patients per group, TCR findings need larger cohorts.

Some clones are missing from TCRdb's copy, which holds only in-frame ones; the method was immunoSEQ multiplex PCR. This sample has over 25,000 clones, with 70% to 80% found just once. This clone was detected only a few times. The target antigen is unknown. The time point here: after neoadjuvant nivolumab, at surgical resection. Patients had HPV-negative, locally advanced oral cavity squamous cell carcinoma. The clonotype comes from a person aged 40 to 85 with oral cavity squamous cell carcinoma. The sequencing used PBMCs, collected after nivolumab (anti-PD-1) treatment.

CDR3 sequence: CASSQVAGRGHGYTF. CDR3 DNA: TGCGCCAGCAGCCAAGTAGCGGGCAGGGGGCATGGCTACACCTTC. The J gene is TRBJ1-2, the V gene TRBV4-1; TRBD1 matches 8 bases. This CDR3 region has 15 residues. The V segment lost 1 base and the J segment 6 bases; nucleotides outside the gene matches: 7. The germline V gene encodes CDR1 MGHRA and CDR2 YSYEKL.